One sample yielded the 11 T cell receptor beta chains listed below, sequenced in a study of OX40 agonist ivuxolimab in advanced cancers. Measured with immunoSEQ multiplex PCR; TCRdb has only the in-frame clones, and not every one. The repertoire holds 75,000 to 100,000 clones, with about 80% as singletons. The source was CD4+ or CD8+ T cells sorted from blood, collected in a trial of the OX40 agonist ivuxolimab. Every receptor here comes from an adult with an advanced solid tumor such as melanoma, head and neck, liver or kidney cancer.

The CDR3: CASSKDRVLSGELFF. The CDR3 nucleotides read TGCGCCAGCAGCAAGGACAGGGTTCTGTCCGGGGAGCTGTTTTTT. The J gene is TRBJ2-2, the V gene TRBV5-1; 8 bases line up with TRBD1. V trimming: 4 bases; J trimming: 6 bases; junction bases outside the gene matches: 8. CDR1 is SGHRS and CDR2 is YFSETQ in the germline V gene. This CDR3 region has 15 residues.

The chain recombines TRBV6-5 with TRBJ1-2, with 7 nucleotides matching TRBD1. Per the germline V gene, CDR1 is MNHEY and CDR2 is SVGAGI. This CDR3 region has 15 residues. Trimming cost V 2 bases and J 6 bases; bases outside gene matches: 9. CDR3 bases: TGTGCCAGCAGTTACGGGCAGGGGGAATCCGATGGCTACACCTTC. It specifies CASSYGQGESDGYTF.

The CDR3: CASTSHTGTQETQYF. The CDR3 DNA follows: TGTGCCAGCACATCCCATACAGGGACTCAGGAGACCCAGTACTTC. The chain recombines TRBV28 with TRBJ2-5, with D possibly being TRBD1 or TRBD2 (6 bases each). The CDR3 has 15 amino acids. Trimming removed 7 bases from V and 5 bases from J, with 20 bases in between. Germline CDR1 is MDHEN and CDR2 is SYDVKM. Together with reference TRBV28 and TRBJ2-5, the CDR3 gives the full variable domain: DVKVTQSSRYLVKRTGEKVFLECVQDMDHENMFWYRQDPGLGLRLIYFSYDVKMKEKGDIPEGYSVSREKKERFSLILESASTNQTSMYLCASTSHTGTQETQYFGPGTRLLVL.

This rearrangement joins TRBV5-4 to TRBJ2-1; 10 bases are shared with TRBD2. The CDR3 contains 16 residues. Looked up from germline, CDR1 is SGHNT and CDR2 is YYREEE (reference sequence). With V trimmed by 3 bases and J by 3 bases, 6 bases remained unmatched. CDR3 residues: CASSYLAGGSYNEQFF. The CDR3 bases are TGTGCCAGCAGCTACTTAGCGGGGGGAAGCTACAATGAGCAGTTCTTC.

The rearrangement uses TRBV6-6 and TRBJ2-7; D is possibly TRBD1 (6 bases). This CDR3 has 15 residues. V was shortened by 2 bases and J by 3 bases, with 14 bases between the two germline ends. Per germline, CDR1 MNHNY and CDR2 SVGAGI (reference sequence). CDR3 bases: TGTGCCAGCAGTTACGCAGGGGCTGCTTTCTACGAGCAGTACTTC. This codes for CASSYAGAAFYEQYF.

V is TRBV9 and J is TRBJ2-5, with 12 bases that match TRBD1. Germline V lookup: CDR1 SGDLS, CDR2 YYNGEE. The CDR3 covers 17 residues. Losses at the gene ends were 0 bases for V and 3 bases for J; bases not matched to a gene: 6. CDR3 bases: TGTGCCAGCAGCGTAGGCATAGGGACAGGGGGCGAAGAGACCCAGTACTTC. This codes for CASSVGIGTGGEETQYF.

The rearrangement joins TRBV29-1 to TRBJ2-1; weak D call: TRBD2 (6 bases). Germline V CDR1 and CDR2: SQVTM, ANQGSEA. The CDR3 contains 13 residues. The CDR3 sequence is CSGMRGGINEQFF. For the CDR3, the DNA is TGCAGTGGTATGCGGGGAGGAATCAATGAGCAGTTCTTC.

About this clone itself: One end of the junction does not line up with germline, which may come from a read error. This chain uses TRBV6-5 with TRBJ1-2, with 7 bases identical to TRBD1. This CDR3 spans 13 amino acids. The germline V gene has CDR1 MNHEY and CDR2 SVGAGI. The CDR3, as DNA: TGTGCCATCAGTGACCGGGGGACAGATGGCTACACCTTC. It yields the protein CAISDRGTDGYTF.

This clone was counted only a few times. V is TRBV19 and J is TRBJ1-6; 10 bases are a match to TRBD1. The V segment lost 5 bases and the J segment 8 bases; nucleotides outside the gene matches: 12. The length of the CDR3 is 17 residues. Germline V gene sequence: CDR1 LNHDA, CDR2 SQIVND (reference sequence). CDR3 nucleotide sequence: TGTGCCAGTAGTGCGGCCACCGGGACAGGGGTAGATTCACCCCTCCACTTT. This translates into CASSAATGTGVDSPLHF. Full variable domain (outside the CDR3, taken from reference TRBV19 and TRBJ1-6): DGGITQSPKYLFRKEGQNVTLSCEQNLNHDAMYWYRQDPGQGLRLIYYSQIVNDFQKGDIAEGYSVSREKKESFPLTVTSAQKNPTAFYLCASSAATGTGVDSPLHFGNGTRLTVT.

The CDR3: CASSLHRRGTGANVLTF. The CDR3 region has the DNA TGTGCCAGCAGCTTACACAGGAGGGGTACTGGGGCCAACGTCCTGACTTTC. The chain uses TRBV7-2 and TRBJ2-6; possibly TRBD2 for D (6 bases). Trimming took off 2 bases at V and 2 bases at J, with 13 bases between the two ends. The CDR3 is 17 residues long. In germline, CDR1 is SGHTA, CDR2 FQGNSA.

The chain combines TRBV2 with TRBJ2-5; D remains unclear. This CDR3 is built from 13 residues. V lost 5 bases, J lost 0 bases, and 7 bases lay in between. From germline, CDR1 is SNHLY and CDR2 FYNNEI. Written as DNA, the CDR3 is TGTGCCAGCAGTAACAGCAACCAAGAGACCCAGTACTTC. It yields the protein CASSNSNQETQYF. Full variable domain (rest looked up from reference TRBV2 and TRBJ2-5): EPEVTQTPSHQVTQMGQEVILRCVPISNHLYFYWYRQILGQKVEFLVSFYNNEISEKSEIFDDQFSVERPDGSNFTLKIRSTKLEDSAMYFCASSNSNQETQYFGPGTRLLVL.